The text below deals with one T cell receptor beta chain. The antigen is undetermined. Vbeta (60) and Jbeta (13) primers were used in the PCR. TCRdb's table, derived via immunoSEQ multiplex PCR, lists solely in-frame clones and lacks some. The table records approximately 140,000 clones, roughly 76% of them present only once. Per germline, CDR1 SGHTA and CDR2 FQGNSA. The CDR3 is made up of 19 amino acids. The V gene end was trimmed by 4 bases and the J gene end by 1 base; junction bases not matched to a gene: 16. This entry comes from a study of cytomegalovirus exposure and HLA in healthy donors. Study findings and constraints: The listing of 150 or so TCR beta chains classed them as cytomegalovirus-associated. Previously analyzed data showed that most TCR beta V segments were productive at a frequency of about 87% or about 30%.

The V and J genes are TRBV7-2 and TRBJ1-2; 9 bases fit TRBD1. This clonotype originated in a woman between 40 and 55 years old in good health and CMV-seronegative. The sample taken for sequencing was PBMCs. CDR3 protein: CASSSTSGTGRLFNYGYTF. CDR3 nucleotide sequence: TGTGCCAGCAGCTCCACGTCCGGGACAGGGAGACTTTTTAACTATGGCTACACCTTC.